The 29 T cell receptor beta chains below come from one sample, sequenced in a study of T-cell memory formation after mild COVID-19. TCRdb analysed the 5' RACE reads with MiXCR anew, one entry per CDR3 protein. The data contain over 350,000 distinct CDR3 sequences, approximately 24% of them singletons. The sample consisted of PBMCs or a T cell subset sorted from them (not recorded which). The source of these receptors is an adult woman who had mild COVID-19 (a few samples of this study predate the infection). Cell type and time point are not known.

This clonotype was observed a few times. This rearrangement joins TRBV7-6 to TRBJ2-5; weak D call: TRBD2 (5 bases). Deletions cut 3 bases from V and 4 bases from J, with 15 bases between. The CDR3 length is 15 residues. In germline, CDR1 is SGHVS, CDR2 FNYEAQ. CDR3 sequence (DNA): TGTGCCAGCAGCTTCTCTACTAGGTTGGGAGAGACCCAGTACTTC. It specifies CASSFSTRLGETQYF. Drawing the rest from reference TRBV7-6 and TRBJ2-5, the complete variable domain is GAGVSQSPRYKVTKRGQDVALRCDPISGHVSLYWYRQALGQGPEFLTYFNYEAQQDKSGLPNDRFSAERPEGSISTLTIQRTEQRDSAMYRCASSFSTRLGETQYFGPGTRLLVL.

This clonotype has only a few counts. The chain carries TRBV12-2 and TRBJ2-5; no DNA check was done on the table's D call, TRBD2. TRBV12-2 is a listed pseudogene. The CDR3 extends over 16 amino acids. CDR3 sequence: CASRLVLVGNKETQYF. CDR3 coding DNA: TGTGCAAGTCGCTTAGTTCTAGTAGGAAATAAAGAGACCCAGTACTTC.

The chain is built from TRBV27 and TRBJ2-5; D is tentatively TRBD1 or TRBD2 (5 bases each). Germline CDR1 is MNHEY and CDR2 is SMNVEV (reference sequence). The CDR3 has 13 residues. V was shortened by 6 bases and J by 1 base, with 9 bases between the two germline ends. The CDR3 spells CASSGTVQETQYF. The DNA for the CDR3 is TGTGCCAGCAGCGGGACGGTCCAAGAGACCCAGTACTTC.

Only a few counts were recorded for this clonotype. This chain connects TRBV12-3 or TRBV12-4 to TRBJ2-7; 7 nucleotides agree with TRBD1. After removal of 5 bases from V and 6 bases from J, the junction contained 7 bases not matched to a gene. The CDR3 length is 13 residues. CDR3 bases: TGTGCCAGCAGTGGGACAGTTCCTTCCGAGCAGTACTTC. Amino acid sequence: CASSGTVPSEQYF.

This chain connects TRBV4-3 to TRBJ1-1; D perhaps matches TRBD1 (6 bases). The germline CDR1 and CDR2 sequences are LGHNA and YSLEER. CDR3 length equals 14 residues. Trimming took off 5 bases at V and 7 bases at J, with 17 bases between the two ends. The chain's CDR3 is CASSSNSQDSEAFF. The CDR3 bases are TGCGCCAGCAGCTCCAATTCGCAGGACAGTGAAGCTTTCTTT.

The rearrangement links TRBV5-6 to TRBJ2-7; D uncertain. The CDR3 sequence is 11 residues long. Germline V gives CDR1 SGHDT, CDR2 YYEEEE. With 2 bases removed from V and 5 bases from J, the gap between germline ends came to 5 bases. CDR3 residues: CASSFGNEQYF. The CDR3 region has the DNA TGTGCCAGCAGCTTTGGGAACGAGCAGTACTTC.

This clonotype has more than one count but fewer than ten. DNA of the CDR3: TGTGCCAGCAGCTTCCTAGCGGGAGCGTCCTACGAGCAGTACTTC. Its translation: CASSFLAGASYEQYF. This chain uses TRBV7-9 with TRBJ2-7; 10 bases match TRBD2. After removal of 3 bases from V and 1 base from J, the junction contained 3 bases not matched to a gene. CDR1 SEHNR and CDR2 FQNEAQ come from the germline V gene (reference sequence). This CDR3 contains 15 residues.

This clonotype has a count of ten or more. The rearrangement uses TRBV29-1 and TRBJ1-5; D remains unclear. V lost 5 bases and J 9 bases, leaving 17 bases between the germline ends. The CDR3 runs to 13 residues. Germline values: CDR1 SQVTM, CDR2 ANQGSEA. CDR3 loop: CSVLGFPNGPQHF. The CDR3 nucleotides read TGCAGCGTTCTGGGTTTCCCTAACGGGCCCCAGCATTTT.

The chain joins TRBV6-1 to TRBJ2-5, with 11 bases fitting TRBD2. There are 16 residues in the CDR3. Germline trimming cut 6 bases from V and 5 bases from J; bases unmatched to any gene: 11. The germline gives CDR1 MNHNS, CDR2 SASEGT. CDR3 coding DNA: TGTGCCAGCAGCCTTTCCCTTAGCGGGAGGGGGGAGACCCAGTACTTC. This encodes CASSLSLSGRGETQYF.

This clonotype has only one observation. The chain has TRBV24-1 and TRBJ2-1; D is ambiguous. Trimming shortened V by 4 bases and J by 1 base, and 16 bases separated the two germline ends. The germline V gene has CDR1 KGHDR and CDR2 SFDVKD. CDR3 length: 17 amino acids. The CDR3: CATSEGRTILSYNEQFF. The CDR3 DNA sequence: TGTGCCACCAGTGAGGGAAGGACCATTCTTTCCTACAATGAGCAGTTCTTC.

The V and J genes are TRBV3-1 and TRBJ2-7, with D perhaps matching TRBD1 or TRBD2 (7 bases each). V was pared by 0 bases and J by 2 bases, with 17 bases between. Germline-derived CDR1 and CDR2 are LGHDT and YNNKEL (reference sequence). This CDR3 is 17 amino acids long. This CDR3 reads CASSQEYETGRAYEQYF. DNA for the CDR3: TGTGCCAGCAGCCAAGAGTATGAGACAGGGAGGGCCTACGAGCAGTACTTC.

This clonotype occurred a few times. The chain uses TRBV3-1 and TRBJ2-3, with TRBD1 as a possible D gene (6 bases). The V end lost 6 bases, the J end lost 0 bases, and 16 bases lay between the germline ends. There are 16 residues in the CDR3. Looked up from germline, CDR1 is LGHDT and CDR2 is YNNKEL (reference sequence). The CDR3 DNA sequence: TGTGCCAGCAGTCGTCAGGGGCCGCTAAGCACAGATACGCAGTATTTT. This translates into CASSRQGPLSTDTQYF.

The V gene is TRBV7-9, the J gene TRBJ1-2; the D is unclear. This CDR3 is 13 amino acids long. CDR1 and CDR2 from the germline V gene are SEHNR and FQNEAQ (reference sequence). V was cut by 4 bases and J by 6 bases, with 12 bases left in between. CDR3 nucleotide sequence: TGTGCCAGCAGCTCGTCGTCTTGGGATGGCTACACCTTC. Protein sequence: CASSSSSWDGYTF.

The CDR3: CASHGPNGGDTQYF. For the CDR3, the DNA is TGCGCCAGTCACGGGCCTAATGGGGGAGATACGCAGTATTTT. The chain employs TRBV5-1 and TRBJ2-3; either TRBD1 or TRBD2 may supply D (5 bases each). With 8 bases removed from V and 5 bases from J, the gap between germline ends came to 18 bases. The V gene's germline CDR1 is SGHRS and CDR2 YFSETQ. The CDR3 has 14 residues.

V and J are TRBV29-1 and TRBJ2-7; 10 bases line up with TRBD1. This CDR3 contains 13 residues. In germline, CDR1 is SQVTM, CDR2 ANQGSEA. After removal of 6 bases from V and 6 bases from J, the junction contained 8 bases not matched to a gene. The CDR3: CSVARDRGLEQYF. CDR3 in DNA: TGCAGCGTGGCCCGGGACAGGGGTCTCGAGCAGTACTTC.

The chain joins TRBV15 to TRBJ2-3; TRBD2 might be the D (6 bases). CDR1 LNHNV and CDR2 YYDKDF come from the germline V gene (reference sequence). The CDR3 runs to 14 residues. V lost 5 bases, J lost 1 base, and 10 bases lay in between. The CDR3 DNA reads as TGTGCCACCAGCGTGGGGGAGGGCACAGATACGCAGTATTTT. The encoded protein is CATSVGEGTDTQYF.

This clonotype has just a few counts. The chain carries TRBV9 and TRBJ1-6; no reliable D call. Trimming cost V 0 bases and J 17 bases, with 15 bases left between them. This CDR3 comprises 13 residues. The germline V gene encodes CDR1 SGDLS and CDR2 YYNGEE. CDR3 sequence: CASSVADASKVHF. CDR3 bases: TGTGCCAGCAGCGTAGCTGACGCTTCCAAGGTCCACTTT.

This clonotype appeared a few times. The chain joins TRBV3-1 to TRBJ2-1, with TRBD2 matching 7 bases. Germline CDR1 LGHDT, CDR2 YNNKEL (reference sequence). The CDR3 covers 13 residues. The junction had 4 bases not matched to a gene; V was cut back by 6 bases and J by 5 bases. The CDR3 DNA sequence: TGTGCCAGCAGTCGGGGGGACCACAATGAGCAGTTCTTC. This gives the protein CASSRGDHNEQFF.

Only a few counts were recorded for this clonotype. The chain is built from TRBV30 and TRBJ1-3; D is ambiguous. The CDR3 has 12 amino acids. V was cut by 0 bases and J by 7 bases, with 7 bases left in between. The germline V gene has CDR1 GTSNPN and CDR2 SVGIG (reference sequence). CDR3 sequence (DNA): TGTGCCTGGAGTGTACTAACCAACACCATATATTTT. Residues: CAWSVLTNTIYF.

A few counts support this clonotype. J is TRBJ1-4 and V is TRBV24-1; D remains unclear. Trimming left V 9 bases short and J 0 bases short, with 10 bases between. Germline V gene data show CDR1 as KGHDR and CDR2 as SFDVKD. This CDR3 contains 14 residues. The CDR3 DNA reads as TGTGCCACCGGGGAGTCTGCAACTAATGAAAAACTGTTTTTT. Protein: CATGESATNEKLFF.

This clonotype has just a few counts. The CDR3 DNA reads as TGTGCCTGGTTAGACGGACGGAAGGACACTGAAGCTTTCTTT. Translating it yields CAWLDGRKDTEAFF. This chain links TRBV30 with TRBJ1-1; D not resolved. The ends were cut back, 5 bases at V and 3 bases at J, with 16 bases in the middle. The CDR3 totals 14 residues. CDR1 and CDR2 (germline): GTSNPN, SVGIG (reference sequence).

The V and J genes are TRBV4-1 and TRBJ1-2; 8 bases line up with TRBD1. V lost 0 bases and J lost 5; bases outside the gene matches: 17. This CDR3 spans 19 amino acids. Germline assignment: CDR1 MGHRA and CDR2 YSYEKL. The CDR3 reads CASSQEKRGKDRVAYGYTF. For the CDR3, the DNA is TGCGCCAGCAGCCAAGAAAAAAGGGGGAAGGACAGGGTAGCTTATGGCTACACCTTC.

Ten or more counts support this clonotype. The CDR3 nucleotides read TGTGCCAGCAGCGCCCACACTTCGACGGGAGGGCTGTCGGATACGCAGTATTTT. Encoded protein: CASSAHTSTGGLSDTQYF. The chain has TRBV9 and TRBJ2-3; TRBD2 matches at 8 bases. V gave up 3 bases and J gave up 6 bases; unmatched junction bases: 18. This CDR3 has 18 amino acids. Per the germline V gene, CDR1 is SGDLS and CDR2 is YYNGEE.

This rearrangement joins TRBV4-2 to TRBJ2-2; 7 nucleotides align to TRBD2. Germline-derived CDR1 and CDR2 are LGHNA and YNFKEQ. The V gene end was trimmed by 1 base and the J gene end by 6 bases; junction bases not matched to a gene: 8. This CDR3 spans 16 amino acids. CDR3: CASSQVAGEWAGELFF. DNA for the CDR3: TGTGCCAGCAGCCAAGTCGCGGGAGAATGGGCCGGGGAGCTGTTTTTT.

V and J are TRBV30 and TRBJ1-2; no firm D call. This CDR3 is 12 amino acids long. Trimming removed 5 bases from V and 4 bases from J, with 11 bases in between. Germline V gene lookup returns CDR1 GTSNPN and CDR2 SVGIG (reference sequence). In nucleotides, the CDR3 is TGTGCCTGGGGCGTTGGTTCCTATGGCTACACCTTC. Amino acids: CAWGVGSYGYTF.

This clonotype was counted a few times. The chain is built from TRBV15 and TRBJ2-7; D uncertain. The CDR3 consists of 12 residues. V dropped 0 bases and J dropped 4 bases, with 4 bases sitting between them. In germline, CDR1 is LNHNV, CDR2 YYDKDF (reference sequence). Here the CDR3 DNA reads TGTGCCACCAGCAGAGATAGGTACGAGCAGTACTTC. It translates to CATSRDRYEQYF.

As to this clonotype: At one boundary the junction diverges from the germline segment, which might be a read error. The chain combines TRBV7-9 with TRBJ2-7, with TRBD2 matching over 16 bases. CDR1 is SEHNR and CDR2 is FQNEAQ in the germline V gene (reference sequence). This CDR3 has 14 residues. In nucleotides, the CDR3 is TGTGCCAGCAGCTCGGGGACTAGCGGGAGGGCCAAATCCTTC. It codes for CASSSGTSGRAKSF.

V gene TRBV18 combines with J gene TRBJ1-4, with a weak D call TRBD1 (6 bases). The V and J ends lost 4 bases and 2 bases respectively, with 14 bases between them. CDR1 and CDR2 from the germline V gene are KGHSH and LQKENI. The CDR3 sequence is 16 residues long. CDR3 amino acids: CASSQNRVGTNEKLFF. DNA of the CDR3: TGTGCCAGCTCACAAAACAGGGTCGGGACTAATGAAAAACTGTTTTTT.

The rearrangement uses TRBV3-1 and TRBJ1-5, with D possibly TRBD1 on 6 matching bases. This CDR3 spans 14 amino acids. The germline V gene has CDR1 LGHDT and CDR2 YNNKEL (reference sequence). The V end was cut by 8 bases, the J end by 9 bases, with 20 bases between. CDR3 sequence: CASGKATGQGPQHF. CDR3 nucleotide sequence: TGTGCCAGCGGAAAAGCGACAGGCCAAGGGCCCCAGCATTTT.